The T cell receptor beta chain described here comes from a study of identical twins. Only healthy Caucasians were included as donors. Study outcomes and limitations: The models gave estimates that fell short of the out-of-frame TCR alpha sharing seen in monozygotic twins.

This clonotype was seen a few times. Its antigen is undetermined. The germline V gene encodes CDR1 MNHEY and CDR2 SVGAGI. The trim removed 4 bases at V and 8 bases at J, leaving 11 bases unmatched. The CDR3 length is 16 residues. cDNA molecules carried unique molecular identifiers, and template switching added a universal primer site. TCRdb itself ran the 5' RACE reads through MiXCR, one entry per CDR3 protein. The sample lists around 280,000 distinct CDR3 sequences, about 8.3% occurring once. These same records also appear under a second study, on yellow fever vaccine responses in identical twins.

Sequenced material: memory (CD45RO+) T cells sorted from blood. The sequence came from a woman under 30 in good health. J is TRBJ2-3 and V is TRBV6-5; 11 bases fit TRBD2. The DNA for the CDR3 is TGTGCCAGCAGTTCCCTAACTAGCGGGAGCCGACTTACGCAGTATTTT. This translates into CASSSLTSGSRLTQYF.